This TCR beta chain derives from a study of OX40 agonist ivuxolimab in advanced cancers. Study information: As their treatment, patients were administered ivuxolimab, an agonistic anti-OX40 (CD134) antibody.

Generated by immunoSEQ multiplex PCR, the TCRdb table keeps only in-frame clones and is missing some. The sample consists of approximately 58,000 clones, more than 70% of them appearing once. J was trimmed by 4 bases and V by 6 bases; bases with no gene match: 7. Germline-derived CDR1 and CDR2 are SGHTA and FQGNSA. The CDR3 has 15 residues. Any history of autoimmune disease or systemic immunosuppression disqualified patients. The chain links TRBV7-2 to TRBJ2-1; 9 nucleotides match TRBD1. This sequence originates from an adult with an advanced solid tumor such as melanoma, head and neck, liver or kidney cancer. This sample comprised CD4+ or CD8+ T cells sorted from blood, obtained in a trial of the OX40 agonist ivuxolimab. The CDR3 DNA follows: TGTGCCAGCAGATCCGGGACAGGGATTTACAATGAGCAGTTCTTC. It codes for CASRSGTGIYNEQFF.